The TCR beta chain described here comes from a study of blood T cell repertoires in COVID-19. This clone was detected ten times or more. Participant reports of clinical history set cohort assignment. Resolution of symptoms, clearance, or two negative PCRs was present in recovered Cohort 3 donors. Per the original methods: By means of reference gene primer amplification, nucleated cell counts were estimated. Data came from immunoSEQ multiplex PCR; TCRdb stores just in-frame clones and leaves some out. Clone size and V and J calls were adopted from that table, with D and trimming inferred from the DNA. This repertoire shows hundreds of thousands of clones, just over 85% found once; its top ten account for roughly 1.7%. Germline V gene lookup returns CDR1 SGDLS and CDR2 YYNGEE. The CDR3 has 14 amino acids. V was trimmed by 4 bases and J by 4 bases, leaving 14 bases between them.

What was sequenced was PBMCs or T cells enriched from blood (not recorded which). This sequence originates from a man aged 35-49 years who had recovered from COVID-19. This chain joins TRBV9 and TRBJ2-5; TRBD2 is a possible D gene (6 bases). CDR3 in DNA: TGTGCCAGCAGCCCCATATTCGGGGGAGAGACCCAGTACTTC. Protein: CASSPIFGGETQYF.